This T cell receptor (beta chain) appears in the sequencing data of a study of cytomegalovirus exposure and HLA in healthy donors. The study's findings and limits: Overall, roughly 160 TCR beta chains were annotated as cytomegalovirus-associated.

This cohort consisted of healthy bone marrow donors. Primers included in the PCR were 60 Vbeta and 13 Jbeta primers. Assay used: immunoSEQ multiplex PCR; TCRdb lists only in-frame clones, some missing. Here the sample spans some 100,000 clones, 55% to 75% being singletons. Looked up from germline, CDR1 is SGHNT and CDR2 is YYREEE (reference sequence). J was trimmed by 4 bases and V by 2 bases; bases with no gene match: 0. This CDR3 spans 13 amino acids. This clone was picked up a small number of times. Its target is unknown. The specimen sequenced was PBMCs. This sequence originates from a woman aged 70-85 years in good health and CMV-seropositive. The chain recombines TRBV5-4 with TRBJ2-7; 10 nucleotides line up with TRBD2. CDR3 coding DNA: TGTGCCAGCAGCTTTAGCGGGGGGTACGAGCAGTACTTC. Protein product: CASSFSGGYEQYF.